Below, 7 T cell receptor beta chains from the same sample are listed, as sequenced in a study. TCRdb re-called the RT-PCR reads through MiXCR, storing one row per CDR3 protein. The data hold 1,200 to 1,500 distinct CDR3 sequences, with almost 35% observed a single time. Sequencing input: memory CD4+ T cells from salivary gland. All receptors derive from a female donor with primary Sjogren's syndrome.

The rearrangement links TRBV28 to TRBJ1-6, with 7 nucleotides matching TRBD1. The CDR3 runs 14 residues. From germline, CDR1 is MDHEN and CDR2 SYDVKM. The ends lost 6 bases at V and 7 bases at J; junction bases unmatched: 6. The CDR3 spells CASRVDRVNSPLHF. CDR3 coding DNA: TGTGCCAGCAGGGTCGACAGGGTCAATTCACCCCTCCACTTT.

By sample fraction, this clonotype is large. V usage is TRBV7-6 and J usage is TRBJ2-5; D possibly uses TRBD1 or TRBD2 (7 bases each). V dropped 3 bases and J dropped 4 bases, with 15 bases sitting between them. Germline V CDR1 and CDR2: SGHVS, FNYEAQ. This CDR3 comprises 15 residues. CDR3 residues: CASSFWGGGGETQYF. The DNA for the CDR3 is TGTGCCAGCAGCTTTTGGGGAGGGGGCGGAGAGACCCAGTACTTC.

By share of the sample, this clonotype is medium-sized. The V call is TRBV7-8, the J call TRBJ2-1; 8 bases are a match to TRBD2. CDR1 and CDR2 from the germline V gene are SGHVS and FQNEAQ. The CDR3 consists of 14 residues. V shed 8 bases and J 6 bases; nucleotides not matched to a gene: 9. The CDR3 spells CASGTSPRFNEQFF. The CDR3 region has the DNA TGTGCCAGCGGGACTAGTCCCCGTTTCAATGAGCAGTTCTTC.

The chain couples TRBV11-2 to TRBJ2-3; 9 positions match TRBD2. CDR1 is SGHAT, CDR2 FQNNGV, per germline. The CDR3 runs 18 residues. The V and J ends lost 0 bases and 4 bases, in that order; junction bases with no gene match: 11. CDR3 residues: CASSLDRGSGGSADTQYF. DNA of the CDR3: TGTGCCAGCAGCTTAGACCGGGGTAGCGGGGGATCGGCAGATACGCAGTATTTT.

This clonotype rates as large. The V gene is TRBV5-1, the J gene TRBJ2-1, with TRBD1 matching over 9 bases. The germline V gene has CDR1 SGHRS and CDR2 YFSETQ. J lost 8 bases, V lost 2 bases, and 11 bases had no gene match. CDR3 length: 16 amino acids. The DNA for the CDR3 is TGCGCCAGCAGCTTACTTACAGGGGGCGAGGGGTATGAGCAGTTCTTC. Its protein is CASSLLTGGEGYEQFF. Drawing the rest from reference TRBV5-1 and TRBJ2-1, the complete variable domain is KAGVTQTPRYLIKTRGQQVTLSCSPISGHRSVSWYQQTPGQGLQFLFEYFSETQRNKGNFPGRFSGRQFSNSRSEMNVSTLELGDSALYLCASSLLTGGEGYEQFFGPGTRLTVL.

As to this clonotype: The junction shows a germline mismatch at one end, possibly a read error. The J gene is TRBJ1-2, the V gene TRBV3-1; D is unclear. The CDR3 is made up of 14 amino acids. The germline V gene has CDR1 LGHDT and CDR2 YNNKEL (reference sequence). The CDR3 coding sequence is TGTGCCAGTAGCCCCCACGGAGGGAACTATGGCTTCACCTTC. Translating it yields CASSPHGGNYGFTF.

In its sample, this clonotype was seen a few times. V and J are TRBV19 and TRBJ2-2, with 9 positions matching TRBD1. Germline V gene lookup returns CDR1 LNHDA and CDR2 SQIVND (reference sequence). V shed 5 bases and J 3 bases; nucleotides not matched to a gene: 4. This CDR3 has 15 residues. CDR3 in DNA: TGTGCCAGTAGTTCCGACAGGGGGTACACCGGGGAGCTGTTTTTT. This translates into CASSSDRGYTGELFF. Full variable domain (outside the CDR3, taken from reference TRBV19 and TRBJ2-2): DGGITQSPKYLFRKEGQNVTLSCEQNLNHDAMYWYRQDPGQGLRLIYYSQIVNDFQKGDIAEGYSVSREKKESFPLTVTSAQKNPTAFYLCASSSDRGYTGELFFGEGSRLTVL.